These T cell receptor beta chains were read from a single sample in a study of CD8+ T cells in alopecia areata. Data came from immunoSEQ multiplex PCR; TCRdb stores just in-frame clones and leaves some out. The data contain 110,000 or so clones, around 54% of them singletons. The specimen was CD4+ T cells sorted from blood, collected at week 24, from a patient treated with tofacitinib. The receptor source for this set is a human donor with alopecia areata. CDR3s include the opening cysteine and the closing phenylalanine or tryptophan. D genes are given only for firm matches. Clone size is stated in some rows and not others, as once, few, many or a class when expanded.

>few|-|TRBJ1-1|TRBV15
TGTGCCACCAGCAGAGATCCAAGCGGGACTCGCACTGAAGCTTTCTTT
CATSRDPSGTRTEAFF
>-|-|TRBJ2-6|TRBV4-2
TGTGCCAGCAGCCCGGAGGGGGACTCTGGGGCCAACGTCCTGACTTTC
CASSPEGDSGANVLTF
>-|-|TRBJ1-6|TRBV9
TGTGCCAGCAGCGTAGAGACGGGACAATCACCCCTCCACTTT
CASSVETGQSPLHF
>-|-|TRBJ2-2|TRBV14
TGTGCCAGCAGCTTATGGGGCGCCGGGGAGCTGTTTTTT
CASSLWGAGELFF
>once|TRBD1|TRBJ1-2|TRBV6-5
TGTGCCAGCAGTCGAGCCGGGACAGCCTATGGCTACACCTTC
CASSRAGTAYGYTF
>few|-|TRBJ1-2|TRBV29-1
TGCAGCGGTCGGCAGGGAGATGGCTACACCTTC
CSGRQGDGYTF
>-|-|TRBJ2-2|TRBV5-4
TGTGCCAGCAGCTTGCCGAGGAGTGCGAACACCGGGGAGCTGTTTTTT
CASSLPRSANTGELFF
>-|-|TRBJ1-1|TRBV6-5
TGTGCCAGCAGTTACGGGCGTCCAATCAACACTGAAGCTTTCTTT
CASSYGRPINTEAFF
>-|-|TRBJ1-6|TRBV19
TGTGCCAGTAGCCCCGGAGGACACGGACTAGCACCCCTCCACTTT
CASSPGGHGLAPLHF
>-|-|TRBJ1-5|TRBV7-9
TGTGCCAGCAGTACACGTGGGGATCAGCCCCAGCATTTT
CASSTRGDQPQHF
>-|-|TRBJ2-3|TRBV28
TGTGCCAGCAGTTCTGTACTCGGCACAGATACGCAGTATTTT
CASSSVLGTDTQYF
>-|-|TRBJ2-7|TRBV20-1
TGCAGTGCCGCTAACTACGAGCAGTACTTC
CSAANYEQYF
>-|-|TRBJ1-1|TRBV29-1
TGCAGCGGCGGCGGGGGGCGCTTAGCTGAAGCTTTCTTT
CSGGGGRLAEAFF
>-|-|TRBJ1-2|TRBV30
TGTGCCTGGAGTGTACTTCGGGGCGCATGGGTTTATGGCTACACCTTC
CAWSVLRGAWVYGYTF
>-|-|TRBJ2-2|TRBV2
TGTGCCAGCAGCGGGGGAGAGGCCGGGGAGCTGTTTTTT
CASSGGEAGELFF
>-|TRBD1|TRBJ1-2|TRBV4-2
TGTGCCAGCAGCCAAACGGACAGGGGGGATGGCTACACCTTC
CASSQTDRGDGYTF